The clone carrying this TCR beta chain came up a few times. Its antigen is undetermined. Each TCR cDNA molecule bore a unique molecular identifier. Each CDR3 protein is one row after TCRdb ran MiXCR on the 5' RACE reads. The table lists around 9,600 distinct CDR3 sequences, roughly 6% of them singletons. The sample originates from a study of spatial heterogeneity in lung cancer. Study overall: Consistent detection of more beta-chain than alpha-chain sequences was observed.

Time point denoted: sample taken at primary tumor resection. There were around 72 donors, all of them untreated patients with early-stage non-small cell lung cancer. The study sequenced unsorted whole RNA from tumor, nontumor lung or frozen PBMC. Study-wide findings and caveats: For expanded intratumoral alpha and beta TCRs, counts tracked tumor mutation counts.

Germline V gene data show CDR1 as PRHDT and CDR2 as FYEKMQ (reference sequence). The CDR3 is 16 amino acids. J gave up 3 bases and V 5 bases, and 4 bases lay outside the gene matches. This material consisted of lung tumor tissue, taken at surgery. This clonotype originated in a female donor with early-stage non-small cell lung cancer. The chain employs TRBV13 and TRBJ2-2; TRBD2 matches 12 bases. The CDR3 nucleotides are TGTGCCAGCAGCGTACTAGCGGGGGGCTACACCGGGGAGCTGTTTTTT. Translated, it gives CASSVLAGGYTGELFF.